This TCR beta chain is drawn from a study of blood T cell repertoires in COVID-19. On the study more broadly: COVID-19 samples collected from the United States, Italy and Spain covered acute and convalescent phases. Sources were T cells, B-cell-depleted T cells, or PBMCs; the material itself was cDNA or gDNA.

In the source study's methods: By means of reference gene primer amplification, nucleated cell counts were estimated. Only in-frame clones appear in the TCRdb table, and some are missing; sequencing was by immunoSEQ multiplex PCR. The V and J calls and the clone size are those of that table, but D and trimming were determined from the DNA. The sample has 300,000 to 400,000 clones, 65% to 85% seen once. The CDR3 consists of 12 residues. V lost 7 bases to trimming and J lost 0 bases, with 6 bases between them. CDR1 and CDR2 from the germline V gene are MNHEY and SVGAGI. This receptor was identified in a man younger than 45 with active or convalescent COVID-19. The sample comprised peripheral blood. V gene TRBV6-5 combines with J gene TRBJ1-2; D is unresolved. Here the CDR3 reads CASTLANYGYTF. Written as DNA, the CDR3 is TGTGCCAGCACCTTAGCTAACTATGGCTACACCTTC.